The 14 T cell receptor beta chains listed next were all sequenced from one sample in a study of CD8 T cells in ankylosing spondylitis (TCRdb year 2017). What the study reported, not specific to this receptor: A TCR beta motif of roughly 8 highly homologous amino acid variants appeared characteristic of blood from ankylosing spondylitis patients.

No antigens are known for them. To prepare the library, 5' RACE was applied. The data were produced on an Illumina HiSeq 2500. Using fastp trimming at Q25 and MiXCR clonotype assembly, TCRdb reanalyzed the public sequencing data and kept in-frame beta chains. Entries are consolidated by CDR3 protein sequence, retaining the most common genes and DNA. The sample data list about 460,000 distinct CDR3 sequences, and approximately 5% of these were observed just once. 3.5% of the sample rests with the top ten. Sequenced input: blood, either unsorted or a sorted T cell fraction (not recorded which). All receptors derive from a male donor with ankylosing spondylitis.

This clonotype was counted at least ten times. V usage is TRBV7-9 and J usage is TRBJ2-5, with D hard to call. V lost 6 bases, J lost 1 base, and 3 bases lay in between. Germline CDR1 is SEHNR and CDR2 is FQNEAQ (reference sequence). The CDR3 is 11 residues long. CDR3 region: CASRAQETQYF. The CDR3 DNA reads as TGTGCCAGCAGGGCCCAAGAGACCCAGTACTTC.

V and J are TRBV18 and TRBJ1-5; weak D call: TRBD1 (6 bases). This CDR3 region has 14 residues. Germline CDR1 KGHSH, CDR2 LQKENI. V lost 2 bases, J lost 5 bases, and 10 bases lay in between. The CDR3 DNA reads TGTGCCAGCTCACCAAACAGGGCGGATCAGCCCCAGCATTTT. This gives the protein CASSPNRADQPQHF.

This clonotype occurred many times. This chain connects TRBV7-2 to TRBJ2-1; D is unclear. Germline V gene lookup returns CDR1 SGHTA and CDR2 FQGNSA. This CDR3 region has 12 residues. V was pared by 5 bases and J by 9 bases, with 11 bases between. CDR3 region: CASSHIVSEQFF. CDR3 in DNA: TGTGCCAGCAGCCACATCGTTAGTGAGCAGTTCTTC.

This clonotype was found many times. The chain is built from TRBV12-3 or TRBV12-4 and TRBJ1-4; 8 bases agree with TRBD1. Trimming cost V 8 bases and J 8 bases; bases outside gene matches: 10. The CDR3 runs to 14 residues. The chain's CDR3 is CASGPGQAMEKLFF. CDR3 sequence (DNA): TGTGCCAGCGGACCGGGACAGGCGATGGAAAAACTGTTTTTT.

This clonotype was observed at least ten times. This rearrangement joins TRBV5-1 to TRBJ2-7; TRBD1 or TRBD2 may be the D gene (5 bases each). This CDR3 region has 12 residues. Germline CDR1 SGHRS, CDR2 YFSETQ. Trimming cost V 8 bases and J 1 base, with 10 bases left between them. CDR3: CASRGVSYEQYF. CDR3 nucleotides: TGCGCCAGTCGGGGCGTATCCTACGAGCAGTACTTC.

Note on this clonotype: A clone one base away is much larger, so this may be a read error. V is TRBV2 and J is TRBJ2-1; TRBD2 agrees at 11 bases. CDR1 is SNHLY, CDR2 FYNNEI, per germline. The CDR3 covers 15 residues. V was pared by 7 bases and J by 6 bases, with 8 bases of the junction left unmatched. CDR3: CASTPGLAVSNEQFF. CDR3 in DNA: TGTGCCAGCACCCCGGGACTAGCGGTTTCCAATGAGCAGTTCTTC.

There are many counts of this clonotype. The chain links TRBV2 to TRBJ2-7; D gene ambiguous. The length of the CDR3 is 12 residues. Germline values: CDR1 SNHLY, CDR2 FYNNEI. Trimming shortened V by 10 bases and J by 5 bases, and 15 bases separated the two germline ends. The CDR3 region is CAISDLNDEQYF. As DNA, the CDR3 is TGTGCCATCTCGGACCTCAACGACGAGCAGTACTTC. The full variable domain, in which reference TRBV2 and TRBJ2-7 provide the parts outside the CDR3, is EPEVTQTPSHQVTQMGQEVILRCVPISNHLYFYWYRQILGQKVEFLVSFYNNEISEKSEIFDDQFSVERPDGSNFTLKIRSTKLEDSAMYFCAISDLNDEQYFGPGTRLTVT.

As for this clonotype: The DNA is omitted, as the CDR3 cannot be located on it reliably, and the CDR3 follows TCRdb's listing. CDR3: CASSHRDRVASGANVLAF. The chain employs TRBV6-2 or TRBV6-3 and TRBJ2-6; the table's D call, TRBD1, was not checked against the DNA. Germline CDR1 reads MNHEY; CDR2 reads SVGEGT. Both ends counted, the CDR3 spans 18 residues.

This chain uses TRBV7-9 with TRBJ2-7; possibly TRBD1 for D (6 bases). CDR1 and CDR2 (germline): SEHNR, FQNEAQ (reference sequence). The CDR3 is 15 residues long. V was cut by 5 bases and J by 3 bases, with 17 bases left in between. CDR3 in amino acids: CASSPGDRDLYEQYF. In DNA, the CDR3 is TGTGCCAGCAGCCCAGGGGACCGTGACCTCTACGAGCAGTACTTC.

The chain combines TRBV28 with TRBJ2-7; D perhaps matches TRBD1 (5 bases). The CDR3 runs to 14 residues. V lost 3 bases and J lost 1, with 10 bases in between. Germline V gene sequence: CDR1 MDHEN, CDR2 SYDVKM. The CDR3 protein is CASSFWGDSYEQYF. The CDR3 coding sequence is TGTGCCAGCAGTTTTTGGGGCGATTCCTACGAGCAGTACTTC. The whole variable domain, filled in from reference TRBV28 and TRBJ2-7, reads DVKVTQSSRYLVKRTGEKVFLECVQDMDHENMFWYRQDPGLGLRLIYFSYDVKMKEKGDIPEGYSVSREKKERFSLILESASTNQTSMYLCASSFWGDSYEQYFGPGTRLTVT.

This clonotype has at least ten counts. The gene calls are TRBV27 and TRBJ1-6, with a tentative D call TRBD1 (6 bases). The germline gives CDR1 MNHEY, CDR2 SMNVEV (reference sequence). The CDR3 extends over 16 amino acids. V shed 8 bases and J shed 0 bases, with 14 bases lying between them. CDR3 sequence reads: CASGSGVGSYNSPLHF. In DNA, the CDR3 is TGTGCCAGCGGATCAGGGGTCGGCTCCTATAATTCACCCCTCCACTTT.

This clonotype was found many times. CDR3: CATRARGGTGELFF. CDR3 nucleotide sequence: TGTGCCACCAGGGCCCGGGGAGGCACCGGGGAGCTGTTTTTT. This sequence joins TRBV24-1 and TRBJ2-2, with D perhaps TRBD2 (6 bases). V lost 7 bases, J lost 4 bases, and 12 bases lay in between. The CDR3 spans 14 residues. The germline gives CDR1 KGHDR, CDR2 SFDVKD.

This clonotype was seen many times. The chain couples TRBV7-2 to TRBJ1-1; D gene unclear. The germline V gene has CDR1 SGHTA and CDR2 FQGNSA. The CDR3 totals 14 residues. V was trimmed by 1 base and J by 3 bases, leaving 9 bases between them. Written as DNA, the CDR3 is TGTGCCAGCAGCTTAGTTCTCCAGTACACTGAAGCTTTCTTT. The encoded protein is CASSLVLQYTEAFF.

This clonotype has a count of ten or more. The chain links TRBV28 to TRBJ2-5, with 8 nucleotides matching TRBD1. Per germline, CDR1 MDHEN and CDR2 SYDVKM. The CDR3 runs 15 residues. After removal of 5 bases from V and 1 base from J, the junction contained 6 bases not matched to a gene. CDR3 residues: CASSLTGAVQETQYF. CDR3 nucleotides: TGTGCCAGCAGTCTGACAGGGGCTGTCCAAGAGACCCAGTACTTC.